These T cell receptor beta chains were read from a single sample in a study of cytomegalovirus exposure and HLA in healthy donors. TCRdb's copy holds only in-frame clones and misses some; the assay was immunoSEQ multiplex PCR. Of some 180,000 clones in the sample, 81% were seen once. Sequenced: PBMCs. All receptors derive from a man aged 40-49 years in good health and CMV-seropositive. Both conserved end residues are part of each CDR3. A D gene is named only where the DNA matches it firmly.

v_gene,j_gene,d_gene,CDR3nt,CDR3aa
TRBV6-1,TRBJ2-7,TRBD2,TGTGCCAGCATTTCACGGGGGGAATACGAGCAGTACTTC,CASISRGEYEQYF
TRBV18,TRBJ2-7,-,TGTGCCAGCTCATCAAACTCCTACGAGCAGTACTTC,CASSSNSYEQYF
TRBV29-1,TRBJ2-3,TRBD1,TGCAGCGTCACAGGGGGCGGGGATACGCAGTATTTT,CSVTGGGDTQYF
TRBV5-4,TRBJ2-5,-,TGTGCCAGCAGCTTAATGGGGGGCCAAGAGACCCAGTACTTC,CASSLMGGQETQYF
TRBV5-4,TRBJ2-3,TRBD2,TGTGCCAGCAGCCCGGGACTAGCGGGGAACACAGATACGCAGTATTTT,CASSPGLAGNTDTQYF
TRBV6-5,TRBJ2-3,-,TGTGCCAGCCAAAAAGAGCGGAGCACAGATACGCAGTATTTT,CASQKERSTDTQYF
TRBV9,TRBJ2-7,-,TGTGCCAGCAGCGTAGGGGAGGACTGGAGAGCTGACGAGCAGTACTTC,CASSVGEDWRADEQYF
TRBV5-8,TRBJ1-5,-,TGTGCCAGCAGCCCCGGGAGGCAGCCCCAGCATTTT,CASSPGRQPQHF
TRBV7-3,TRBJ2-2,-,TGTGCCAGCAGCCCAGGGGGGACCGGGGAGCTGTTTTTT,CASSPGGTGELFF
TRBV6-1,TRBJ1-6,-,TGTGCCAGCAGTTCTTGGCCAGGGGCCAATTCACCCCTCCACTTT,CASSSWPGANSPLHF
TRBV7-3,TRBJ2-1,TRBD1,TGTGCCAGCAGCCAAGGTCCGACAGGGGGGAGTGAGCAGTTCTTC,CASSQGPTGGSEQFF
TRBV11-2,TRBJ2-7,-,TGTGCCAGCAGCTCACATACAGGGGAGGTCGAGCAGTACTTC,CASSSHTGEVEQYF
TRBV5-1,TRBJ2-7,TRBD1,TGCGCCAGCAGCTGGACAGGGGGCAAGTTCACCTACGAGCAGTACTTC,CASSWTGGKFTYEQYF
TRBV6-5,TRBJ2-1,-,TGTGCCAGCAGTTACTCCCCCGGGACTCACAATGAGCAGTTCTTC,CASSYSPGTHNEQFF
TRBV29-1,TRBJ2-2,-,TGCAGCGTTGATGGGGGGACAGCTAACACCGGGGAGCTGTTTTTT,CSVDGGTANTGELFF
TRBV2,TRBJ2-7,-,TGTGCCGCGGGTCGGGATTACCACGAGCAGTACTTC,CAAGRDYHEQYF